A single sample is the source of the 23 T cell receptor beta chains below, sequenced in a study of glioma-infiltrating T cells. Using RNA template, CDR3s of TCR alpha and beta were amplified with iRepertoire arm-PCR. TCRdb re-analysed the multiplex PCR reads in MiXCR, keeping a single row per CDR3 protein. The repertoire holds around 350,000 distinct CDR3 sequences, with 41% as singletons. The sequencing sample was made of glioma tissue, nonneoplastic brain tissue, or PBMCs (not recorded which). The receptors come from a human donor with low-grade glioma or glioblastoma, undergoing nonglioma brain surgery, or in good health (not recorded which).

This clonotype was seen a handful of times. The rearrangement joins TRBV4-1 to TRBJ2-1; D remains ambiguous. Germline V gene sequence: CDR1 MGHRA, CDR2 YSYEKL. The CDR3 has 17 amino acids. V lost 1 base and J 3 bases, leaving 16 bases between the germline ends. The CDR3 sequence is CASSQVASGPVYNEQFF. The DNA for the CDR3 is TGCGCCAGCAGCCAAGTTGCTTCCGGGCCAGTCTACAATGAGCAGTTCTTC.

In this sample, this clonotype turned up a few times. The gene calls are TRBV7-2 and TRBJ1-4, with D uncertain. Germline assignment: CDR1 SGHTA and CDR2 FQGNSA. This CDR3 has 13 amino acids. V gave up 1 base and J gave up 10 bases, with 10 bases separating them. The CDR3 loop is CASSLGWRGKLFF. CDR3 in DNA: TGTGCCAGCAGCTTAGGTTGGAGAGGAAAACTGTTTTTT.

This clonotype was counted a few times. The V and J genes are TRBV7-9 and TRBJ1-1; D is unresolved. Between the trimmed V and J ends, which lost 1 base and 4 bases, there was a span of 7 bases. CDR1 SEHNR and CDR2 FQNEAQ come from the germline V gene (reference sequence). CDR3 length: 13 residues. CDR3 amino acids: CASSLEASTEAFF. The CDR3 bases are TGTGCCAGCAGCTTAGAAGCGAGCACTGAAGCTTTCTTT.

This clonotype was detected only once. V gene TRBV27 combines with J gene TRBJ2-1, with 9 bases that match TRBD2. Germline CDR1 reads MNHEY; CDR2 reads SMNVEV (reference sequence). The CDR3 contains 20 residues. Trimming took 5 bases from V and 8 from J; bases not matched to a gene: 25. The CDR3 DNA is TGTGCCAGCAGTCCCGCCCGGGTTAGCGGGAGTATGGGTTGGGGCGATGAGCAGTTCTTC. Protein product: CASSPARVSGSMGWGDEQFF.

The chain is built from TRBV4-2 and TRBJ2-2, with 8 bases matching TRBD2. The CDR3 contains 16 residues. Unmatched junction bases numbered 4, after V lost 0 bases and J lost 4 bases. From germline, CDR1 is LGHNA and CDR2 YNFKEQ. The CDR3 loop is CASSQDREGLTGELFF. DNA for the CDR3: TGTGCCAGCAGCCAAGATCGGGAGGGGCTCACCGGGGAGCTGTTTTTT.

The genes are TRBV3-1 and TRBJ1-1, with D maybe TRBD1 (5 bases). CDR1 is LGHDT and CDR2 is YNNKEL in the germline V gene (reference sequence). The ends were cut back, 0 bases at V and 6 bases at J, with 14 bases in the middle. This CDR3 is built from 15 residues. The CDR3 is CASSQESSWTSEAFF. In DNA form, the CDR3 reads TGTGCCAGCAGCCAAGAAAGTTCTTGGACATCTGAAGCTTTCTTT.

This clonotype was detected a few times. The genes are TRBV12-3 or TRBV12-4 and TRBJ1-4, with 10 bases identical to TRBD1. This CDR3 is 14 amino acids long. Losses at the gene ends were 3 bases for V and 7 bases for J; bases not matched to a gene: 2. The CDR3 nucleotides are TGTGCCAGCAGTTTCCGGACAGGGGGTGAAAAACTGTTTTTT. It specifies CASSFRTGGEKLFF.

CDR3: CASSSDRLADTQYF. The CDR3 nucleotides are TGTGCCAGCAGCTCCGACAGGCTTGCAGATACGCAGTATTTT. V usage is TRBV7-2 and J usage is TRBJ2-3; a weak D match, TRBD1 (6 bases). The ends were cut back, 4 bases at V and 4 bases at J, with 12 bases in the middle. Germline V CDR1 and CDR2: SGHTA, FQGNSA. This CDR3 region has 14 residues.

This clonotype was observed a handful of times. The chain has TRBV25-1 and TRBJ2-7; D is uncertain. Per germline, CDR1 MGHDK and CDR2 SYGVNS. With 2 bases removed from V and 0 bases from J, the gap between germline ends came to 8 bases. The CDR3 runs to 14 residues. CDR3 in DNA: TGTGCCAGCAGTGAACGCGGTATCTCCTACGAGCAGTACTTC. This gives the protein CASSERGISYEQYF.

The gene calls are TRBV4-1 and TRBJ2-1; TRBD1 matches 7 bases. The V gene end was trimmed by 5 bases and the J gene end by 10 bases; junction bases not matched to a gene: 8. CDR3 length equals 13 residues. Germline assignment: CDR1 MGHRA and CDR2 YSYEKL. The CDR3 bases are TGCGCCAGCAGCTGGACAGGTGGCTACGAGCAGTTCTTC. This sequence encodes CASSWTGGYEQFF.

This clonotype was detected only a few times. The V call is TRBV10-3, the J call TRBJ2-1; 9 bases map to TRBD2. CDR1 and CDR2 from the germline V gene are ENHRY and SYGVKD. With 4 bases clipped from V and 5 bases from J, the junction kept 3 bases outside the gene matches. This CDR3 has 14 residues. CDR3 sequence reads: CAISGTSVHNEQFF. The CDR3 DNA is TGTGCCATCAGTGGGACTAGCGTCCACAATGAGCAGTTCTTC.

This chain connects TRBV27 to TRBJ2-3; possibly TRBD1 for D (7 bases). The CDR3 consists of 16 residues. The germline gives CDR1 MNHEY, CDR2 SMNVEV (reference sequence). V lost 6 bases, J lost 0 bases, and 16 bases lay in between. CDR3 sequence (DNA): TGTGCCAGCAGCGTACGCAGGGGGGCCAGCACAGATACGCAGTATTTT. This encodes CASSVRRGASTDTQYF.

J is TRBJ2-4 and V is TRBV28; D is possibly TRBD2 (7 bases). Germline loops: CDR1 MDHEN, CDR2 SYDVKM. This CDR3 spans 17 amino acids. V lost 6 bases and J 1 base, leaving 19 bases between the germline ends. This CDR3 reads CASSEGGPGWAKNIQYF. In nucleotides, the CDR3 is TGTGCCAGCAGCGAGGGGGGGCCAGGGTGGGCCAAAAACATTCAGTACTTC.

The chain joins TRBV11-1 to TRBJ2-3; maybe TRBD2 (5 bases). The end of the DNA fits TRBJ2-1 better, so the J call may be wrong. CDR3 length: 13 residues. CDR1 and CDR2 (germline): SGHAT, FQDESV (reference sequence). The CDR3 loop reads CASSLGLADEQFF. The CDR3 nucleotides are TGTGCCAGCAGCTTAGGGCTAGCCGATGAGCAGTTCTTC.

Ten or more counts support this clonotype. This chain uses TRBV20-1 with TRBJ2-7; perhaps TRBD1 as D (6 bases). The germline V and J ends were trimmed by 7 bases and 2 bases, with 12 bases remaining between them. CDR1 is DFQATT and CDR2 is SNEGSKA in the germline V gene (reference sequence). CDR3 size: 12 residues. This CDR3 is CSVTGSPYEQYF. CDR3 sequence (DNA): TGCAGTGTTACAGGGTCCCCCTACGAGCAGTACTTC.

This clonotype has a handful of counts. V is TRBV5-4 and J is TRBJ1-6, with 7 bases matching TRBD1. This CDR3 region has 14 residues. The germline gives CDR1 SGHNT, CDR2 YYREEE (reference sequence). The J segment lost 7 bases and the V segment lost 0 bases, leaving 1 base of the junction unmatched. The CDR3 DNA reads as TGTGCCAGCAGCTTGGACAGGGGAAATTCACCCCTCCACTTT. Residues: CASSLDRGNSPLHF.

This clonotype was seen a handful of times. This sequence joins TRBV11-2 and TRBJ2-5, with 7 bases lining up with TRBD2. Trimming removed 5 bases from V and 5 bases from J; junction bases left unmatched: 8. CDR3 length: 14 amino acids. Per germline, CDR1 SGHAT and CDR2 FQNNGV. In nucleotides, the CDR3 is TGTGCCAGCAGCCCCCGGGGAGGGTGGGAGACCCAGTACTTC. Protein: CASSPRGGWETQYF.

This chain connects TRBV6-6 to TRBJ2-5; TRBD2 aligns across 13 bases. The CDR3 covers 16 residues. Germline V gene lookup returns CDR1 MNHNY and CDR2 SVGAGI (reference sequence). With 0 bases clipped from V and 6 bases from J, the junction kept 4 bases outside the gene matches. The CDR3 DNA reads as TGTGCCAGCAGTTACTCCCGACTAGCGGGAGGAAAGACCCAGTACTTC. As protein: CASSYSRLAGGKTQYF.

This chain uses TRBV6-5 with TRBJ2-1, with no clear D. The CDR3 has 13 amino acids. Germline values: CDR1 MNHEY, CDR2 SVGAGI. V dropped 6 bases and J dropped 6 bases, with 12 bases sitting between them. The CDR3 region is CASSVADRNEQFF. In DNA form, the CDR3 reads TGTGCCAGCAGCGTAGCTGATCGCAATGAGCAGTTCTTC.

As to this clonotype: Relative to the germline gene, one junction end is altered; a read error may explain this. This chain uses TRBV4-1 with TRBJ2-7; D is unresolved. There are 13 residues in the CDR3. Germline assignment: CDR1 MGHRA and CDR2 YSYEKL. The CDR3 protein is CASSQAPPSEEYF. The CDR3 nucleotides are TGCGCCAGCAGCCAAGCCCCTCCCTCCGAGGAGTACTTC.

This clonotype was counted once. At one end, the junction sequence differs from germline, possibly due to a read error. The J gene is TRBJ2-3, the V gene TRBV20-1; tentatively, D is TRBD1 or TRBD2 (6 bases each). Per germline, CDR1 DFQATT and CDR2 SNEGSKA (reference sequence). The CDR3 is made up of 15 amino acids. CDR3 nucleotide sequence: TGCAGTGCTAGAGTAGGGGGGAGGAGGTCAGATATGCAGTATTTT. It translates to CSARVGGRRSDMQYF.

There are many counts of this clonotype. The genes are TRBV4-1 and TRBJ2-3; D is ambiguous. With 3 bases removed from V and 9 bases from J, the gap between germline ends came to 16 bases. CDR3 size: 14 residues. In germline, CDR1 is MGHRA, CDR2 YSYEKL. The CDR3 nucleotides read TGCGCCAGCAGCCACCTATTCCACAGTGACACGCAGTATTTT. It is translated as CASSHLFHSDTQYF.

The genes are TRBV7-2 and TRBJ2-5, with TRBD2 matching 9 bases. With 4 bases clipped from V and 5 bases from J, the junction kept 14 bases outside the gene matches. The CDR3 contains 17 residues. In germline, CDR1 is SGHTA, CDR2 FQGNSA. The CDR3 bases are TGTGCCAGCAGCTCAGATGGGGCGGGAGGGCCTTGGGAGACCCAGTACTTC. Translated, it gives CASSSDGAGGPWETQYF.